This record looks at one TCR beta chain sequence and its context. Antigen: not known. The source of the sample is a study of cytomegalovirus exposure and HLA in healthy donors. PCR was performed using 60 Vbeta and 13 Jbeta primers. Using immunoSEQ multiplex PCR, the repertoire was profiled, and TCRdb retains in-frame clones only, with some absent. In the table there are some 190,000 clones, more than 85% of which are singletons. General study points: Specificity of a few CMV-associated chains for CMV antigens was verified in vitro. In an earlier analysis, productive rearrangement rates for most beta V segments clustered near 87% or 30%. Researchers reported in a later analysis that common viral pathogens appeared linked to several top clusters.

The sequence came from a woman aged 18 to 35 in good health and CMV-seronegative. The sequenced material came from PBMCs.

CDR3 DNA sequence: TGTGCCAGCAGTGAATCGGGAGGGACAGGGGGTGAAAAACTGTTTTTT. Its translation: CASSESGGTGGEKLFF. The chain joins TRBV6-1 to TRBJ1-4; 11 bases are a match to TRBD1. The germline gives CDR1 MNHNS, CDR2 SASEGT. V lost 2 bases to trimming and J lost 7 bases; unmatched junction nucleotides: 6. CDR3 length: 16 residues.